The following is a T cell receptor (beta chain) sequence with its context. Its matching antigen is unknown. 13 Jbeta primers and 60 Vbeta primers were used for the PCR. Data came from immunoSEQ multiplex PCR; TCRdb stores just in-frame clones and leaves some out. This table has about 130,000 clones, around 82% appearing once. This entry belongs to a study of cytomegalovirus exposure and HLA in healthy donors. Whole-study results and caveats: For TCR beta chains, V- and J-gene trimming was later linked to a missense DCLRE1C variant. The majority of CMV-associated TCR beta chains were reported as apparently HLA-restricted in a later analysis.

This CDR3 is built from 15 residues. V shed 0 bases and J shed 4 bases, with 10 bases lying between them. Germline V gene lookup returns CDR1 SGHTA and CDR2 FQGNSA. The sample consisted of PBMCs. J is TRBJ2-1 and V is TRBV7-2, with D possibly matching TRBD2 (5 bases). This TCR was sampled from a boy younger than 18 in good health and CMV-seronegative. The CDR3 protein is CASSLAPGSYNEQFF. Here the CDR3 DNA reads TGTGCCAGCAGCTTAGCTCCGGGGTCATACAATGAGCAGTTCTTC.